These 14 T cell receptor beta chains originate from one sample sequenced in a study of cytomegalovirus exposure and HLA in healthy donors. The PCR ran on 60 Vbeta and 13 Jbeta primers. This table comes from immunoSEQ multiplex PCR, and its TCRdb copy is limited to in-frame clones, with some not included. The sample table includes about 47,000 clones. The specimen sequenced was PBMCs. These receptors all stem from a male donor in good health and CMV-seronegative.

The genes are TRBV7-9 and TRBJ1-2; D possibly corresponds to TRBD1 (5 bases). Trimming stripped 4 bases from V and 3 bases from J, with 9 bases between. Germline V gives CDR1 SEHNR, CDR2 FQNEAQ (reference sequence). This CDR3 is 13 amino acids long. CDR3 nucleotide sequence: TGTGCCAGCAGCTGGGTCAGGGACTATGGCTACACCTTC. The encoded protein is CASSWVRDYGYTF.

The gene calls are TRBV19 and TRBJ1-1; maybe TRBD1 (6 bases). V lost 3 bases and J 5 bases, leaving 25 bases between the germline ends. There are 18 residues in the CDR3. Germline CDR1 is LNHDA and CDR2 is SQIVND (reference sequence). This CDR3 reads CASSMDPGQWAGETEAFF. CDR3 nucleotides: TGTGCCAGTAGTATGGATCCCGGACAGTGGGCGGGAGAAACTGAAGCTTTCTTT. The variable domain in full, with the rest retrieved from reference TRBV19 and TRBJ1-1, is DGGITQSPKYLFRKEGQNVTLSCEQNLNHDAMYWYRQDPGQGLRLIYYSQIVNDFQKGDIAEGYSVSREKKESFPLTVTSAQKNPTAFYLCASSMDPGQWAGETEAFFGQGTRLTVV.

V and J are TRBV5-1 and TRBJ1-1; D may be TRBD1 (6 bases). CDR3 length equals 14 residues. The V end was cut by 4 bases, the J end by 1 base, with 11 bases between. Germline CDR1 reads SGHRS; CDR2 reads YFSETQ. The CDR3 loop is CASSEQGQNTEAFF. DNA of the CDR3: TGCGCCAGCAGCGAACAGGGTCAGAACACTGAAGCTTTCTTT.

This sequence joins TRBV29-1 and TRBJ2-7; TRBD2 might be the D (6 bases). V lost 5 bases to trimming and J lost 4 bases, with 18 bases between them. The CDR3 spans 14 residues. Germline V CDR1 and CDR2: SQVTM, ANQGSEA. The CDR3 reads CSVPGEELSYEQYF. DNA for the CDR3: TGCAGCGTTCCGGGGGAGGAGTTGTCGTACGAGCAGTACTTC.

The chain uses TRBV5-6 and TRBJ2-7; 8 bases match TRBD1. CDR1 is SGHDT and CDR2 is YYEEEE in the germline V gene. The CDR3 is made up of 16 amino acids. V dropped 4 bases and J dropped 3; count of bases not matched to a gene: 12. CDR3 in DNA: TGTGCCAGCAGCCGGAGCCTCAGGGGGCCAGACTACGAGCAGTACTTC. As protein: CASSRSLRGPDYEQYF.

This chain joins TRBV30 and TRBJ1-1; a weak D match, TRBD1 (6 bases). The CDR3 is made up of 12 amino acids. V lost 2 bases and J lost 11, with 15 bases in between. Germline assignment: CDR1 GTSNPN and CDR2 SVGIG (reference sequence). Here the CDR3 DNA reads TGTGCCTGGAGTACAGGGATGGGGGTTGCTTTCTTT. It is translated as CAWSTGMGVAFF. Full variable domain (outside the CDR3, taken from reference TRBV30 and TRBJ1-1): SQTIHQWPATLVQPVGSPLSLECTVEGTSNPNLYWYRQAAGRGLQLLFYSVGIGQISSEVPQNLSASRPQDRQFILSSKKLLLSDSGFYLCAWSTGMGVAFFGQGTRLTVV.

This rearrangement joins TRBV18 to TRBJ2-7, with D tentatively TRBD2 (5 bases). The germline V gene encodes CDR1 KGHSH and CDR2 LQKENI. CDR3 length equals 14 residues. V was trimmed by 3 bases and J by 2 bases, leaving 11 bases between them. CDR3 in amino acids: CASSPLDGTYEQYF. CDR3 nucleotide sequence: TGTGCCAGCTCACCCCTAGACGGGACCTACGAGCAGTACTTC.

The CDR3 reads CASSLTTGKGAYNEQFF. The CDR3 nucleotides are TGTGCCAGCAGCTTGACGACAGGGAAAGGGGCTTACAATGAGCAGTTCTTC. The chain uses TRBV11-2 and TRBJ2-1; 7 nucleotides match TRBD1. This CDR3 is built from 17 residues. The junction had 12 bases not matched to a gene; V was cut back by 3 bases and J by 4 bases. The germline V gene has CDR1 SGHAT and CDR2 FQNNGV. Full variable domain (outside the CDR3, taken from reference TRBV11-2 and TRBJ2-1): EAGVAQSPRYKIIEKRQSVAFWCNPISGHATLYWYQQILGQGPKLLIQFQNNGVVDDSQLPKDRFSAERLKGVDSTLKIQPAKLEDSAVYLCASSLTTGKGAYNEQFFGPGTRLTVL.

The rearrangement uses TRBV10-1 and TRBJ2-2, with D possibly matching TRBD1 (6 bases). The CDR3 has 13 amino acids. Germline CDR1 is WNHNN and CDR2 is SYGVQD (reference sequence). The V end lost 6 bases, the J end lost 6 bases, and 11 bases lay between the germline ends. CDR3 residues: CASRQGVSGELFF. Written as DNA, the CDR3 is TGCGCCAGCAGACAGGGTGTGTCCGGGGAGCTGTTTTTT.

V gene TRBV6-5 combines with J gene TRBJ2-7; 10 bases match TRBD1. The CDR3 has 15 residues. Germline CDR1 and CDR2: MNHEY and SVGAGI. Trimming at V came to 6 bases and at J to 5 bases, leaving 10 bases not matched to a gene. Here the CDR3 DNA reads TGTGCCAGCAGAATCCGGGACAGGGGACTCCACGAGCAGTACTTC. Translating gives CASRIRDRGLHEQYF.

The V call is TRBV5-6, the J call TRBJ1-5; possible D gene TRBD1, 6 bases. Per germline, CDR1 SGHDT and CDR2 YYEEEE. V shed 5 bases and J shed 3 bases, with 12 bases lying between them. This CDR3 contains 14 residues. In DNA form, the CDR3 reads TGTGCCAGCAGTCAAACAGGGCACAATCAGCCCCAGCATTTT. Encoded protein: CASSQTGHNQPQHF.

This chain links TRBV5-3 with TRBJ2-7; perhaps TRBD1 as D (5 bases). TRBV5-3 is an ORF; its function is uncertain. V gave up 4 bases and J gave up 5 bases, with 19 bases separating them. CDR3 length: 15 amino acids. In DNA form, the CDR3 reads TGTGCCAGAAGCCTGGTCGGTGGGGCAAACCACGAGCAGTACTTC. It encodes CARSLVGGANHEQYF.

V and J are TRBV7-9 and TRBJ2-7; no clear D gene. The CDR3 spans 17 residues. Germline V gives CDR1 SEHNR, CDR2 FQNEAQ (reference sequence). The ends were cut back, 0 bases at V and 2 bases at J, with 17 bases in the middle. The DNA for the CDR3 is TGTGCCAGCAGCTTAGCATTTGGCACCACGAACCCCTACGAGCAGTACTTC. Translated, it gives CASSLAFGTTNPYEQYF.

The V and J genes are TRBV11-3 and TRBJ2-2; D is uncertain. The CDR3 is 15 residues long. V lost 5 bases to trimming and J lost 7 bases, with 17 bases between them. Germline V gene sequence: CDR1 SGHNT, CDR2 YENEEA. CDR3 bases: TGTGCCAGCAGCCCCAACCTGCGAGTTGACGGGGAGCTGTTTTTT. This encodes CASSPNLRVDGELFF.